These 2 T cell receptor beta chains were sequenced from one sample in a study of cytomegalovirus exposure and HLA in healthy donors. The PCR employed 60 Vbeta primers together with 13 Jbeta primers. Data came from immunoSEQ multiplex PCR; TCRdb stores just in-frame clones and leaves some out. The sample includes roughly 120,000 clones, just under 75% of them seen just once. What was sequenced was PBMCs. These receptors were taken from a man between 35 and 55 years old in good health and CMV-seropositive.

The chain links TRBV7-8 to TRBJ1-5; perhaps TRBD1 as D (5 bases). Germline V gives CDR1 SGHVS, CDR2 FQNEAQ. Trimming removed 4 bases at V and 0 bases at J, with 13 bases between. The CDR3 is 16 residues long. In DNA, the CDR3 is TGTGCCAGCAGCTCCGTGGGGGGGGTTAGCAATCAGCCCCAGCATTTT. Translating gives CASSSVGGVSNQPQHF.

The chain uses TRBV27 and TRBJ2-7; D unresolved. The V gene lost 5 bases and the J gene lost 2 bases, with 10 bases spanning the gap. The CDR3 runs 13 residues. Germline-derived CDR1 and CDR2 are MNHEY and SMNVEV (reference sequence). CDR3 sequence (DNA): TGTGCCAGCAGTCCCCAGGTCGCCTACGAGCAGTACTTC. It is translated as CASSPQVAYEQYF.